These 2 T cell receptor beta chains were all obtained from the same sample, sequenced in a study of blood T cell repertoires in COVID-19. Profiling relied on immunoSEQ multiplex PCR, and the TCRdb table lists in-frame clones only, not all of them. In the table there are fewer than 350,000 clones, 70% to 90% of which are singletons. The sample was peripheral blood. The receptors shown here come from a woman in her 30s who had recovered from COVID-19.

There are a few counts of this clone. This chain connects TRBV2 to TRBJ1-4; no reliable D call. This CDR3 spans 15 amino acids. V lost 4 bases, J lost 5 bases, and 14 bases lay in between. Germline values: CDR1 SNHLY, CDR2 FYNNEI. CDR3 protein: CASSVEGGPNEKLFF. The CDR3 DNA is TGTGCCAGCAGTGTAGAGGGAGGCCCAAATGAAAAACTGTTTTTT.

V usage is TRBV9 and J usage is TRBJ1-3; 7 bases match TRBD1. This CDR3 is built from 17 residues. Germline values: CDR1 SGDLS, CDR2 YYNGEE. V lost 3 bases to trimming and J lost 6 bases; unmatched junction nucleotides: 15. The CDR3 loop is CASSEIWTGEVENTIYF. CDR3 nucleotide sequence: TGTGCCAGCAGCGAGATTTGGACAGGAGAAGTCGAAAACACCATATATTTT.